Following are 9 T cell receptor beta chains from one sample sequenced in a study of breast tumors, draining lymph nodes, adjacent tissues. Breast cancer patients provided tissue from their axillary draining lymph nodes. TCRdb reprocessed the multiplex PCR reads via MiXCR and lists one record per CDR3 protein. The repertoire holds 270,000 or so distinct CDR3 sequences, 30% to 35% seen once, with over 0.95% in the top ten. The sequenced material came from axillary lymph node tissue. All receptors derive from a female donor with breast cancer. Some clones in this sample may be carry-over from other donors' samples.

As concerns this clonotype: At one end, the junction sequence differs from germline, possibly due to a read error. CDR3 DNA sequence: TGTGCCAGCAGTCACTCGACTTTCGGGTCCTACGAGCTGTACTTC. Translation gives CASSHSTFGSYELYF. The chain joins TRBV6-5 to TRBJ2-7; no clear D. The CDR3 length is 15 residues. Germline CDR1 and CDR2: MNHEY and SVGAGI.

This clonotype came up many times. The chain combines TRBV9 with TRBJ2-7; D call uncertain. Germline CDR1 SGDLS, CDR2 YYNGEE. CDR3 size: 13 residues. Between the trimmed V and J ends, which lost 0 bases and 0 bases, there was a span of 4 bases. CDR3 protein: CASSVDGSYEQYF. CDR3 sequence (DNA): TGTGCCAGCAGCGTAGACGGCTCCTACGAGCAGTACTTC.

This clonotype was seen ten or more times. The chain is built from TRBV11-3 and TRBJ2-7; D remains ambiguous. The CDR3 sequence is 14 residues long. The germline CDR1 and CDR2 sequences are SGHNT and YENEEA. The germline V and J ends were trimmed by 2 bases and 0 bases, with 8 bases remaining between them. CDR3: CASSLFTDSYEQYF. CDR3 nucleotides: TGTGCCAGCAGCTTATTTACCGACTCCTACGAGCAGTACTTC.

This clonotype was observed many times. With a much larger clone just one base away, this may be a read error. This CDR3 reads CSASARELASTGQYF. Here the CDR3 DNA reads TGCAGTGCTAGTGCGCGGGAGTTGGCCTCAACGGGGCAGTACTTC. The V call is TRBV20-1, the J call TRBJ2-7; 7 bases are a match to TRBD2. This CDR3 contains 15 residues. The V segment lost 3 bases and the J segment 9 bases; nucleotides outside the gene matches: 17. CDR1 is DFQATT and CDR2 is SNEGSKA in the germline V gene (reference sequence).

On this clonotype: A much larger clone lies one base from this, so it may be a read error. V gene TRBV5-6 combines with J gene TRBJ1-5; possible D gene TRBD1, 6 bases. CDR1 is SGHDT, CDR2 YYEEEE, per germline. The CDR3 is 17 residues long. Written as DNA, the CDR3 is TGTGCCAGCAGCTTGGGTTTGGGAGGGGGTTTCAATCAGCTCCAGCATTTT. This translates into CASSLGLGGGFNQLQHF.

This clonotype was detected many times. The gene calls are TRBV7-6 and TRBJ2-2, with a weak D call TRBD1 (5 bases). CDR3 length: 17 amino acids. The V and J ends lost 4 bases and 1 base respectively, with 16 bases between them. The germline CDR1 and CDR2 sequences are SGHVS and FNYEAQ. This chain's CDR3 is CASSYSPETVNTGELFF. CDR3 nucleotides: TGTGCCAGCAGCTATTCACCGGAGACAGTGAACACCGGGGAGCTGTTTTTT.

The table lists this clonotype with many counts. The V gene is TRBV20-1, the J gene TRBJ2-3; 9 bases line up with TRBD2. Germline CDR1 reads DFQATT; CDR2 reads SNEGSKA (reference sequence). The ends lost 0 bases at V and 7 bases at J; junction bases unmatched: 8. There are 15 residues in the CDR3. The CDR3 DNA reads as TGCAGTGCTAGAGATACAGGAGCGGGAGGAAATACGCAGTATTTT. It codes for CSARDTGAGGNTQYF.

This clonotype was recorded once. The chain carries TRBV6-2 or TRBV6-3 and TRBJ2-2, with TRBD2 matching 8 bases. Trimming cost V 2 bases and J 4 bases; bases outside gene matches: 3. The CDR3 is 15 residues long. CDR1 MNHEY and CDR2 SVGEGT come from the germline V gene. Here the CDR3 reads CASSYHSGSTGELFF. CDR3 nucleotide sequence: TGTGCCAGCAGTTACCACAGCGGGAGCACCGGGGAGCTGTTTTTT.

Of note for this clonotype: A single base separates this from a much larger clone, so it may be a read error. The V call is TRBV5-1, the J call TRBJ2-5; possible D gene TRBD2, 5 bases. The DNA end lines up better with TRBJ2-7; the J call may be wrong. The CDR3 consists of 15 residues. Germline CDR1 and CDR2: SGHRS and YFSETQ. CDR3 loop: CASRPPLGSSSEQYF. DNA of the CDR3: TGCGCCAGTCGACCCCCCCTTGGGAGCTCCTCCGAGCAGTACTTC.